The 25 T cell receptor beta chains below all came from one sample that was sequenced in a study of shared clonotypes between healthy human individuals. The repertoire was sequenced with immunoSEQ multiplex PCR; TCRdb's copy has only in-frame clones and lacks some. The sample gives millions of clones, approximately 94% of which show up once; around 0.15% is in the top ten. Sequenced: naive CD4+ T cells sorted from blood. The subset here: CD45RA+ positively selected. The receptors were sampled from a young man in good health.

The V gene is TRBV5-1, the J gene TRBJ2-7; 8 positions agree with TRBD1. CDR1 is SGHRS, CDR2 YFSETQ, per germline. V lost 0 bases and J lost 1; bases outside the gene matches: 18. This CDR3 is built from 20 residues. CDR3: CASSLARYSGGLEGSYEQYF. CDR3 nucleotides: TGCGCCAGCAGCTTGGCCAGGTACTCAGGGGGCTTAGAAGGGTCCTACGAGCAGTACTTC.

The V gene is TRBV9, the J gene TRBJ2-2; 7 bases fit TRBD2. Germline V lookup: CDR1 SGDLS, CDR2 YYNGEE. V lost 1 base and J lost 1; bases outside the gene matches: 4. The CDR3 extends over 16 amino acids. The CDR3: CASSVFPGGNTGELFF. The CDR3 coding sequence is TGTGCCAGCAGCGTATTTCCGGGAGGGAACACCGGGGAGCTGTTTTTT.

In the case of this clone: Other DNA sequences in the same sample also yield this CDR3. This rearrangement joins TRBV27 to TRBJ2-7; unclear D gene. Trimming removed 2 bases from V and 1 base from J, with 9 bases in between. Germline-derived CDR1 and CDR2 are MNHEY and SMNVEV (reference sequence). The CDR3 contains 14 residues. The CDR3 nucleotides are TGTGCCAGCAGTTTACTGGACCGTTCCTACGAGCAGTACTTC. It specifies CASSLLDRSYEQYF.

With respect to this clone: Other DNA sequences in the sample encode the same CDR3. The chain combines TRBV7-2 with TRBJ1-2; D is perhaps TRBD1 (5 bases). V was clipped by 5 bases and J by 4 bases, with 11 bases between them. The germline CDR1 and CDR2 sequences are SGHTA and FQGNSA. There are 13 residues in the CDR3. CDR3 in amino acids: CASSPQGGYGYTF. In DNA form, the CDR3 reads TGTGCCAGCAGCCCCCAGGGTGGCTATGGCTACACCTTC.

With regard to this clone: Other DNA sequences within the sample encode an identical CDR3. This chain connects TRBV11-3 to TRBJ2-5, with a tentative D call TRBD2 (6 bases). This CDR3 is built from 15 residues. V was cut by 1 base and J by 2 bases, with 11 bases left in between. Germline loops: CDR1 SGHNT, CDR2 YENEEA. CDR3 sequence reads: CASSLGTGVQETQYF. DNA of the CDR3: TGTGCCAGCAGCTTAGGGACGGGGGTGCAAGAGACCCAGTACTTC.

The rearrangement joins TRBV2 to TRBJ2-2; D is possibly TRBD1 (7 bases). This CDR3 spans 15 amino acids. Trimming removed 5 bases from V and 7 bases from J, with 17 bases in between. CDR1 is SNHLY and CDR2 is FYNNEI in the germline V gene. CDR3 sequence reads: CASSRDSEAGGELFF. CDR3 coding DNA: TGTGCCAGCAGTCGGGACAGCGAAGCGGGCGGGGAGCTGTTTTTT.

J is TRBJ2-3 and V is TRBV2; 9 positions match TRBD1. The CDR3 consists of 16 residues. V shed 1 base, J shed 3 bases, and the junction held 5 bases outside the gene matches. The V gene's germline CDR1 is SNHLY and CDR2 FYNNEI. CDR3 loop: CASSEVRTGVTDTQYF. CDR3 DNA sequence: TGTGCCAGCAGTGAAGTTAGGACAGGGGTTACAGATACGCAGTATTTT.

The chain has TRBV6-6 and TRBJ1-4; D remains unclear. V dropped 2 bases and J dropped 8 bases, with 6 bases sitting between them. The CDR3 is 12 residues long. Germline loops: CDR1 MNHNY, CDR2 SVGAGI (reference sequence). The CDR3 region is CASSYPGEKLFF. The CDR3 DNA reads TGTGCCAGCAGTTACCCGGGGGAAAAACTGTTTTTT.

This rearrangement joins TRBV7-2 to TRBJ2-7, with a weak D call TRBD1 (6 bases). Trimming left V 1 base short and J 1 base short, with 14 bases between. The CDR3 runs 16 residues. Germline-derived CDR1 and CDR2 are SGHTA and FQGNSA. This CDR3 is CASSLVGVTGSYEQYF. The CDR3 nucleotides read TGTGCCAGCAGCTTAGTGGGGGTGACAGGTTCCTACGAGCAGTACTTC.

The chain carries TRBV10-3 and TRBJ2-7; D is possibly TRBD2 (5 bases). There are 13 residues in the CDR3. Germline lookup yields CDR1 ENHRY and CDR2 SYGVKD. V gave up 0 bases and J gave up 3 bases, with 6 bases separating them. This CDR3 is CAISESGVYEQYF. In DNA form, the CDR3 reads TGTGCCATCAGTGAGTCGGGAGTCTACGAGCAGTACTTC.

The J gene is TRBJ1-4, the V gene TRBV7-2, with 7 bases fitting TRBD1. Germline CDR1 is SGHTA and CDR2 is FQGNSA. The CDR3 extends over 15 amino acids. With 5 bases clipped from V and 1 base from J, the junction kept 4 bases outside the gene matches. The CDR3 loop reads CASSDRTGTNEKLFF. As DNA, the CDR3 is TGTGCCAGCAGCGACCGGACAGGAACTAATGAAAAACTGTTTTTT.

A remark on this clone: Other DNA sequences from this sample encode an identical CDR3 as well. CDR3 in DNA: TGTGCCAGCAGCTTAGGGTGGACTAGCGGCACAGATACGCAGTATTTT. It translates to CASSLGWTSGTDTQYF. The V call is TRBV7-2, the J call TRBJ2-3; 9 nucleotides line up with TRBD2. CDR1 and CDR2 from the germline V gene are SGHTA and FQGNSA. V gave up 1 base and J gave up 1 base; unmatched junction bases: 3. The CDR3 extends over 16 amino acids.

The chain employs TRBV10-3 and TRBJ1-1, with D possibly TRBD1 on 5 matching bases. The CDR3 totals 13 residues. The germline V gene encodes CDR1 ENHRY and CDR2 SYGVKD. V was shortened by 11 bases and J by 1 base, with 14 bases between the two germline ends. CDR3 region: CASGGGANTEAFF. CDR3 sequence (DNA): TGTGCCTCCGGCGGAGGGGCGAACACTGAAGCTTTCTTT.

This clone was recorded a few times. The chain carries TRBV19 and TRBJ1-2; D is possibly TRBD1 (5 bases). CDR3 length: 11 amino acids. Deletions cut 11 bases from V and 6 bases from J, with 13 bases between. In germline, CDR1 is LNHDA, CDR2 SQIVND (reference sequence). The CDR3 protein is CAGWGPNGYTF. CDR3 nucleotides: TGTGCCGGATGGGGACCGAATGGCTACACCTTC.

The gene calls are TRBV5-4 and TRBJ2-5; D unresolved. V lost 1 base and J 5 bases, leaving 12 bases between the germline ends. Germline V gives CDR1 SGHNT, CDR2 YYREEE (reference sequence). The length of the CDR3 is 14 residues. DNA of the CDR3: TGTGCCAGCAGCTTGTCACAGAGAGGCGAGACCCAGTACTTC. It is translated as CASSLSQRGETQYF.

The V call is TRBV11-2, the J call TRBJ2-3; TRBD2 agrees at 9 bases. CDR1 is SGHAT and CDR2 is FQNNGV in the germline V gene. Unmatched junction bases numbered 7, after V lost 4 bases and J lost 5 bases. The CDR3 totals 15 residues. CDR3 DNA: TGTGCCAGCAGCTACCAGCGGGGGGTAGGAGATACGCAGTATTTT. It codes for CASSYQRGVGDTQYF.

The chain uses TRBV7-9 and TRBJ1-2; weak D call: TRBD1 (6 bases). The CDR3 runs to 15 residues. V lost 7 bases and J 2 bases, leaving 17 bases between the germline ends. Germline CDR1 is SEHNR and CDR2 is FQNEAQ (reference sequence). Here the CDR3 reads CASTPALGGNYGYTF. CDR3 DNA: TGTGCCAGCACCCCTGCATTGGGGGGCAACTATGGCTACACCTTC. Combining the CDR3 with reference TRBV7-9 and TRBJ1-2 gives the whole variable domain DTGVSQNPRHKITKRGQNVTFRCDPISEHNRLYWYRQTLGQGPEFLTYFQNEAQLEKSRLLSDRFSAERPKGSFSTLEIQRTEQGDSAMYLCASTPALGGNYGYTFGSGTRLTVV.

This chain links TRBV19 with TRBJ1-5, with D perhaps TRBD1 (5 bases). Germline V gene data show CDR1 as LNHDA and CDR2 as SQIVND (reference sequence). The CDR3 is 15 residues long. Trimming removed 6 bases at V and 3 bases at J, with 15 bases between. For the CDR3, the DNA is TGTGCCAGTAGGACGGGACTACCTACCAATCAGCCCCAGCATTTT. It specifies CASRTGLPTNQPQHF.

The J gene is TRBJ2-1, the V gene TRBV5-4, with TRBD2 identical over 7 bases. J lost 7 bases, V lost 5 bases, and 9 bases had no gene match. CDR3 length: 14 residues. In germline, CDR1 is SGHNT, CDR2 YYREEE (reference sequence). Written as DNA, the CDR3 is TGTGCCAGCAGTCGAGCGGGAACTCCAAATGAGCAGTTCTTC. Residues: CASSRAGTPNEQFF. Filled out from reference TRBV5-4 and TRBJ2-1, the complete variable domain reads ETGVTQSPTHLIKTRGQQVTLRCSSQSGHNTVSWYQQALGQGPQFIFQYYREEENGRGNFPPRFSGLQFPNYSSELNVNALELDDSALYLCASSRAGTPNEQFFGPGTRLTVL.

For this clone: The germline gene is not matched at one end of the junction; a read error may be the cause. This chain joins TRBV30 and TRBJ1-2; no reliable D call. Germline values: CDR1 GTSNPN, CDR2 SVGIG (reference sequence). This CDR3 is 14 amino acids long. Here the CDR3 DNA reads TGTACCTGGAGTGTAAAAGGGTCGACCGCTGGCTACACCTTC. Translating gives CTWSVKGSTAGYTF.

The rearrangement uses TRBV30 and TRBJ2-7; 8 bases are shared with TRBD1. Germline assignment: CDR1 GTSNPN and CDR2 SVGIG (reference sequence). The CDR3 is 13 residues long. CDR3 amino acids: CAHLGQAPYEQYF. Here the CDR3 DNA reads TGTGCACATCTGGGACAGGCCCCCTACGAGCAGTACTTC.

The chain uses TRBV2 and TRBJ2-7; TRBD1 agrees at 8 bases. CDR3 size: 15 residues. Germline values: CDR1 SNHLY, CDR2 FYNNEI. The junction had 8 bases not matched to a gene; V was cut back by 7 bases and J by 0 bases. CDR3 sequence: CASTRQGKSSYEQYF. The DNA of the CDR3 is TGTGCCAGCACCAGACAGGGGAAAAGCTCCTACGAGCAGTACTTC. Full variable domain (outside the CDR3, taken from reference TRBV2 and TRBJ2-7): EPEVTQTPSHQVTQMGQEVILRCVPISNHLYFYWYRQILGQKVEFLVSFYNNEISEKSEIFDDQFSVERPDGSNFTLKIRSTKLEDSAMYFCASTRQGKSSYEQYFGPGTRLTVT.

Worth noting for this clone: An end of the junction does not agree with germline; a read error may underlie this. The CDR3 sequence is CASSSQETQYF. DNA for the CDR3: TGTGCCAGTAGTAGCCAAGAAACCCAGTACTTC. This chain joins TRBV19 and TRBJ2-5; D is unclear. The CDR3 has 11 residues. The germline V gene encodes CDR1 LNHDA and CDR2 SQIVND (reference sequence).

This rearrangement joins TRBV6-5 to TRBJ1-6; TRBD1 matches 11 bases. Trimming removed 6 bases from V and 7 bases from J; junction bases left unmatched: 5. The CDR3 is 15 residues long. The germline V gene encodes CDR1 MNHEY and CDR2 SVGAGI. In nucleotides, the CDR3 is TGTGCCAGCAGGGCCGGGACAGGGGGGAATTCACCCCTCCACTTT. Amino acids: CASRAGTGGNSPLHF.

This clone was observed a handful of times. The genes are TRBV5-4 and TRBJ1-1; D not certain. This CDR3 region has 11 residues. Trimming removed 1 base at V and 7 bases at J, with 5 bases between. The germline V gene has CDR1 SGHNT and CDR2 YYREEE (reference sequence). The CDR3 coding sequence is TGTGCCAGCAGCTTGTTGGGTGAAGCTTTCTTT. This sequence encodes CASSLLGEAFF.